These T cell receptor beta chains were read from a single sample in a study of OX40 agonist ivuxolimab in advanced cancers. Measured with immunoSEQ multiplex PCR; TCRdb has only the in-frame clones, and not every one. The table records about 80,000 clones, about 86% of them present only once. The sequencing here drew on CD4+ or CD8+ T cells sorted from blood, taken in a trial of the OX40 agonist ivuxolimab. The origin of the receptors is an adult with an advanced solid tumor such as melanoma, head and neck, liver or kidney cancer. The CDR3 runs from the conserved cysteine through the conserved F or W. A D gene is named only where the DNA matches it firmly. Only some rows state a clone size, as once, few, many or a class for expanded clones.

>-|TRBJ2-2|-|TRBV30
TGTGCCAGAGGACCCGGGGAGCTGTTTTTT
CARGPGELFF
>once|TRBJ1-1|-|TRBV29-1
TGCAGCACATCCTTCGCGGGGGCAGGGACTGAAGCTTTCTTT
CSTSFAGAGTEAFF
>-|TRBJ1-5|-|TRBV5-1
TGCGCCAGCAGCTTCACCGGGGGTAGCAATCAGCCCCAGCATTTT
CASSFTGGSNQPQHF
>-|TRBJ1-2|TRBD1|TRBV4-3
TGCGCCAGCAGCCAAGCAGGGACAGGCATACTTGGGGGCTACACCTTC
CASSQAGTGILGGYTF
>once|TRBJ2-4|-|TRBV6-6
TGTGCCAGCAGTGGGGGGACAGCAAACATTCAGTACTTC
CASSGGTANIQYF
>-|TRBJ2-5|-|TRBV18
TGTGCCAGCTCACCGAGGGAGACCCAGTACTTC
CASSPRETQYF
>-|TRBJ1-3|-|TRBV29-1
TGCAGCGTCCAAAGTGGGGGGGCTGGAAACACCATATATTTT
CSVQSGGAGNTIYF
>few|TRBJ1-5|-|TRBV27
TGTGCCAGCAGTTTAAAGGCGGGGAATCAGCCCCAGCATTTT
CASSLKAGNQPQHF
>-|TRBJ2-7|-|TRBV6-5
TGTGCCAGCAGCCCTGGGGACTACGAGCAGTACTTC
CASSPGDYEQYF
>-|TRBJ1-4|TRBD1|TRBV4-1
TGCGCCAGCAGCAAGACAGGGGGGAATGAAAAACTGTTTTTT
CASSKTGGNEKLFF
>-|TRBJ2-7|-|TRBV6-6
TGTGCCAGCAGTTACCTCGCGGGCAACTACGAGCAGTACTTC
CASSYLAGNYEQYF
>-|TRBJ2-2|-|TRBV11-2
TGTGCCAGCAGCTTAGCCGGGCTGACCGGGGAGCTGTTTTTT
CASSLAGLTGELFF
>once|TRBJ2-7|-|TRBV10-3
TGTGCCATCAGTGATCCGGGAGTCTCCTCCTGCGAGCAGTACTTC
CAISDPGVSSCEQYF
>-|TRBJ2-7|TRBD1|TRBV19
TGTGCCAGTAGTATTTCTCCTACAGGGGCCTACGAGCAGTACTTC
CASSISPTGAYEQYF
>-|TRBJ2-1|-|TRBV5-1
TGCGCCAGCAGCTTGGCCGACGGAGGCTCCTACAATGAGCAGTTCTTC
CASSLADGGSYNEQFF
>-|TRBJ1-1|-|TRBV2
TGTGCCAGCAGTGAATCCGGACAGAACACTGAAGCTTTCTTT
CASSESGQNTEAFF